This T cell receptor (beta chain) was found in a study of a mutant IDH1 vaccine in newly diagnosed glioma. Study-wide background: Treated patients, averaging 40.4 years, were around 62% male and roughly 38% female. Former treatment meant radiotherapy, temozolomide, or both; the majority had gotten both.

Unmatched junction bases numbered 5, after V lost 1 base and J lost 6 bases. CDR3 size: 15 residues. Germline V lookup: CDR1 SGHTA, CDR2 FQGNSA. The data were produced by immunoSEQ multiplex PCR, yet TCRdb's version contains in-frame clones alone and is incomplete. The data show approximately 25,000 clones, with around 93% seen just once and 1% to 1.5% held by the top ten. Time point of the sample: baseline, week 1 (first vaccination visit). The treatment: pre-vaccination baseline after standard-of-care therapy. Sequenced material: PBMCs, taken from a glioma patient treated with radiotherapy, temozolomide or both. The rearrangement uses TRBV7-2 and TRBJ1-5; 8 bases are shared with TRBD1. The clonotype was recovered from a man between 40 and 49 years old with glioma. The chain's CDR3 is CASSLDRGDAQPQHF. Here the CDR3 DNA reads TGTGCCAGCAGCTTAGACAGGGGGGACGCTCAGCCCCAGCATTTT. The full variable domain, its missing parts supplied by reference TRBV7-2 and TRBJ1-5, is GAGVSQSPSNKVTEKGKDVELRCDPISGHTALYWYRQSLGQGLEFLIYFQGNSAPDKSGLPSDRFSAERTGGSVSTLTIQRTQQEDSAVYLCASSLDRGDAQPQHFGDGTRLSIL.